This T cell receptor (beta chain) derives from a study of CD8 T cells in ankylosing spondylitis (dated by TCRdb to about 2017). About the full investigation: The study profiled T cell receptor beta repertoires in healthy donors and ankylosing spondylitis patients to find disease-linked TCR variants. The full study cohort comprised 25 or so ankylosing spondylitis patients and approximately 100 healthy donors. Peripheral blood samples were taken, and synovial fluid was additionally collected from ankylosing spondylitis patients.

This clonotype came up a few times. What antigen it recognizes has not been identified. Base qualities are not provided; no much larger clone lies one nucleotide away. This sample was sequenced with an Illumina HiSeq 2500. TCR beta libraries were prepared by quantitative 5'-RACE with molecular barcodes. On the study's bioinformatics: Disease-linked TCR variants were identified with a new computational method built on a probabilistic model of VDJ rearrangement. The public reads were run again by TCRdb, first through fastp at Q25 and then through MiXCR, and only productive beta chains were kept. Rows with one shared CDR3 protein collapse into an entry with the most common genes and DNA. V and J calls and clone size were set by TCRdb, not the authors. This sample is represented by 130,000 or so distinct CDR3 sequences; about a sixth of them were singletons. 30% to 35% of the sample comes from the top ten.

The CDR3 spans 16 residues, from the cysteine through the phenylalanine. Only the CDR3 DNA is retained, 48 bases long and in frame from the first base. Based on the germline V gene (reference sequence), the CDR1 and CDR2 sequences are DFQATT and SNEGSKA. V was cut back by 3 bases and J by 3 bases, leaving a gap of 18 bases between them. Results and caveats for the whole study, not just this receptor: Blood from ankylosing spondylitis patients appeared to be characterized by a TCR beta motif composed of 7 to 9 highly homologous amino acid variants. Some motif variants had previously been reported in the synovial fluid and blood of reactive arthritis patients, which suggests shared mechanisms of disease initiation. In peripheral blood, the disease-linked clones were found at relatively low frequencies and had a CD8+ phenotype. According to the report, matched synovial fluid samples from ankylosing spondylitis patients were significantly enriched for the disease-linked clones.

The sequence was obtained from a male donor with ankylosing spondylitis. The sequenced sample was blood, either unsorted or a sorted T cell fraction (not recorded which). The V and J segments used are TRBV20-1 and TRBJ2-1, and possibly TRBD2, on 6 matching bases. This receptor carries the CDR3 CSASGGIAVGYNEQFF. DNA sequence: TGCAGTGCTAGTGGGGGGATAGCTGTGGGCTACAATGAGCAGTTCTTC.